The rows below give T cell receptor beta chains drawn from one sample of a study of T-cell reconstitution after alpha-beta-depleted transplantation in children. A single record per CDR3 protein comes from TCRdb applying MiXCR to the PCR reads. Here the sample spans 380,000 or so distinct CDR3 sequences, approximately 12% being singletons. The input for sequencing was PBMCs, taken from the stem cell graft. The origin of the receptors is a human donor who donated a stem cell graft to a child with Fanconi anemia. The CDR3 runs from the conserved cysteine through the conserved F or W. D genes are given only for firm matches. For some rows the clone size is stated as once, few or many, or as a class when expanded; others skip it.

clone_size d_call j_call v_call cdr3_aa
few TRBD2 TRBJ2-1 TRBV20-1 CSARGPSGYNEQFF
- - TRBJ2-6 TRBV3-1 CASSQEASGANVLTF
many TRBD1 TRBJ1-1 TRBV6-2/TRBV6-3 CASQGAGEAFF
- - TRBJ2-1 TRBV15 CATTTLGAAGSYNEQFF
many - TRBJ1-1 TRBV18 CASSADQGAEAFF
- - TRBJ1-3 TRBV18 CASSPTGSSGNTIYF
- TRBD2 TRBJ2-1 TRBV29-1 CSVALGSGGAPEQFF
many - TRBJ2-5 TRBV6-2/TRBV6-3 CASSDRRQETQYF
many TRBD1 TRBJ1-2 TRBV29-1 CSVLYSDREYGYTF
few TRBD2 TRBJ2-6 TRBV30 CAWGGGAGANVLTF
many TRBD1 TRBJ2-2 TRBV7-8 CASSFPGQSDTGELFF
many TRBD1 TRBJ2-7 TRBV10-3 CAISERTGYEQYF
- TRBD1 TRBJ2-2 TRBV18 CASSFGTGESGELFF
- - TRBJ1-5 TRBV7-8 CASGSHGQPQHF
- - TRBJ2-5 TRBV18 CASSVYGTQETQYF
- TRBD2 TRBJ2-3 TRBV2 CASRSLAGGADTQYF
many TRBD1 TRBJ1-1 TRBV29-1 CSVEVSGQGREAFF
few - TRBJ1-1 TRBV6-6 CASSPQGPGAFF
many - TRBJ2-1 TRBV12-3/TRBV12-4 CASSLGARNEQFF
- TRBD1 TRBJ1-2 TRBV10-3 CAFSGTGERGYTF
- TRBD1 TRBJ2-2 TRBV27 CASSLGTGVNTGELFF
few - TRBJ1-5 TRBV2 CASGDPNLNQPQHF
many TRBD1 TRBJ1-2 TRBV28 CASSLRDRPNYGYTF
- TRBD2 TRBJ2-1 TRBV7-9 CASSAGGSLSYNEQFF
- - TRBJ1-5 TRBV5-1 CASSSDTDQPQHF
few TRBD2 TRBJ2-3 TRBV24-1 CATSDSTSGGAFTDTQYF
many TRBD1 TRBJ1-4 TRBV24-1 CATSDSRQGGEKLFF
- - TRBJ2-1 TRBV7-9 CASSLGSYIEQFF
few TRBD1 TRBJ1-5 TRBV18 CASSREQGRNQPQHF
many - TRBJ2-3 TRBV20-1 CSARKTGSDTQYF
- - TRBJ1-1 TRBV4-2 CASSSHVVNTEAFF
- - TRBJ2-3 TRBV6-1 CASSLDTPGDTQYF
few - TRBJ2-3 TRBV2 CASTKGGPWADTQYF
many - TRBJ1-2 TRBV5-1 CASSESGEGYTF
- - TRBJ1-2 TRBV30 CAWSGQKLLNYGYTF
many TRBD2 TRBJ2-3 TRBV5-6 CASSFSSGGSDTQYF
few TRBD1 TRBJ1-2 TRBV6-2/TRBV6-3 CASRSWTGGFGYTF
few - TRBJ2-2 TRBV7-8 CAVKRIAEANTGELFF
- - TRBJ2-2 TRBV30 CAWRGDDTGELFF
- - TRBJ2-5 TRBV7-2 CASSLSMGPVTQYF
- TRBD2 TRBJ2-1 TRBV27 CASSSGGIGQFF
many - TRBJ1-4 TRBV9 CASSAQGTTNEKLFF
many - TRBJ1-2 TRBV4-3 CASSQDLTARLGYTF
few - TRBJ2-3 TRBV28 CASTLAGGGTDTQYF
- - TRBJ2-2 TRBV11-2 CASSRFFETSGELFF
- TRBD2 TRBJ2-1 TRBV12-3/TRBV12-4 CASSSSFSSGGAGDEQFF
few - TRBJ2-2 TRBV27 CASSSPSPTGELFF
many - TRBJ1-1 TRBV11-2 CASILSEGNTEAFF
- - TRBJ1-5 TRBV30 CAWSENSNQPQHF
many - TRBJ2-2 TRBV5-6 CASSFYTAGPGELFF
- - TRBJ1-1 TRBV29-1 CSVGFHTEAFF
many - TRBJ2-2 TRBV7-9 CASSPTTPSLETGELFF
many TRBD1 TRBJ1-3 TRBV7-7 CASSRGTGSGNTIYF